Below are 17 T cell receptor beta chains sequenced from a single sample in a study of CD8+CD57+ T cells in acquired aplastic anemia. The sequenced patients had an expansion of CD8+CD57+ cells seen by flow cytometry. Genomic DNA provided the template from which TCR beta VDJ and CDR3 profiles were obtained. TCRdb itself ran the reads through MiXCR, one entry per CDR3 protein. In the table there are around 220,000 distinct CDR3 sequences, approximately 51% of which are singletons. Input material: sorted CD4+, CD8+, or CD8+CD57+ T cells (not recorded which) from PBMCs. The origin of the receptors is a human donor with aplastic anemia.

In this sample, this clonotype turned up many times. V usage is TRBV25-1 and J usage is TRBJ2-5; D tentatively reads TRBD1 or TRBD2 (5 bases each). The V end lost 8 bases, the J end lost 5 bases, and 12 bases lay between the germline ends. Per the germline V gene, CDR1 is MGHDK and CDR2 is SYGVNS. The CDR3 is made up of 12 amino acids. This CDR3 reads CASERGRETQYF. DNA for the CDR3: TGTGCCAGCGAGAGGGGAAGGGAGACCCAGTACTTC.

In this sample, this clonotype turned up many times. CDR3: CASSRGTVQETQYF. CDR3 coding DNA: TGTGCCAGCAGCAGAGGGACAGTTCAAGAGACCCAGTACTTC. The J gene is TRBJ2-5, the V gene TRBV5-4, with 7 nucleotides matching TRBD1. CDR3 length: 14 residues. V trimming: 4 bases; J trimming: 2 bases; junction bases outside the gene matches: 5. Per germline, CDR1 SGHNT and CDR2 YYREEE (reference sequence).

This chain links TRBV6-5 with TRBJ2-7; tentative D call: TRBD1 (6 bases). The germline gives CDR1 MNHEY, CDR2 SVGAGI. The CDR3 sequence is 13 residues long. The V end lost 5 bases, the J end lost 5 bases, and 13 bases lay between the germline ends. The chain's CDR3 is CASSLRTADEQYF. The CDR3 DNA follows: TGTGCCAGCAGTCTTAGGACAGCAGACGAGCAGTACTTC.

The chain links TRBV7-2 to TRBJ2-2, with 13 bases that match TRBD2. Germline CDR1 is SGHTA and CDR2 is FQGNSA. J was trimmed by 1 base and V by 5 bases; bases with no gene match: 7. This CDR3 is 18 amino acids long. The CDR3 nucleotides read TGTGCCAGCAGCCCCTGGACTAGCGGGGGCCTGAACACCGGGGAGCTGTTTTTT. It specifies CASSPWTSGGLNTGELFF.

This clonotype showed up many times. V and J are TRBV4-1 and TRBJ1-5; 9 nucleotides align to TRBD1. This CDR3 spans 15 amino acids. From germline, CDR1 is MGHRA and CDR2 YSYEKL. V was clipped by 2 bases and J by 4 bases; unmatched bases: 3. CDR3 bases: TGCGCCAGCAGCCAAACTGACAGGGGGAATCAGCCCCAGCATTTT. Translated: CASSQTDRGNQPQHF.

This clonotype was recorded once. At one of its ends the junction is not consistent with the germline gene, which may arise from a read error. CDR3 loop: CASSLVGTERCF. The CDR3, as DNA: TGTGCCAGCAGCTTAGTGGGGACCGAGCGGTGCTTC. V is TRBV7-8 and J is TRBJ2-7; TRBD1 or TRBD2 may be the D gene (5 bases each). From germline, CDR1 is SGHVS and CDR2 FQNEAQ. The CDR3 has 12 residues.

This clonotype appeared a few times. The rearrangement joins TRBV19 to TRBJ2-4, with 11 positions matching TRBD2. The V and J ends lost 0 bases and 1 base, in that order; junction bases with no gene match: 8. Germline CDR1 and CDR2: LNHDA and SQIVND (reference sequence). The CDR3 covers 19 residues. The CDR3 nucleotides read TGTGCCAGTAGTATAGAGAGTAGCGGGGGGGCCTTTGCCAAAAACATTCAGTACTTC. Residues: CASSIESSGGAFAKNIQYF. Combining the CDR3 with reference TRBV19 and TRBJ2-4 gives the whole variable domain DGGITQSPKYLFRKEGQNVTLSCEQNLNHDAMYWYRQDPGQGLRLIYYSQIVNDFQKGDIAEGYSVSREKKESFPLTVTSAQKNPTAFYLCASSIESSGGAFAKNIQYFGAGTRLSVL.

The table lists this clonotype with a few counts. The chain is built from TRBV15 and TRBJ2-7; perhaps TRBD2 as D (6 bases). The germline V gene has CDR1 LNHNV and CDR2 YYDKDF (reference sequence). CDR3 length: 13 amino acids. V lost 5 bases and J lost 4, with 12 bases in between. CDR3 DNA sequence: TGTGCCACCAGCGTTGGAGGGCCTTACGAGCAGTACTTC. This gives the protein CATSVGGPYEQYF.

At least ten counts were recorded for this clonotype. The chain uses TRBV5-1 and TRBJ2-3; D is undetermined. Trimming removed 2 bases at V and 1 base at J, with 11 bases between. Per the germline V gene, CDR1 is SGHRS and CDR2 is YFSETQ. The CDR3 loop spans 15 amino acids. CDR3 DNA sequence: TGCGCCAGCAGCTTCAAGGTCCAGGGCACAGATACGCAGTATTTT. Translated: CASSFKVQGTDTQYF.

This clonotype was recorded many times. The CDR3 here is CASSLGMSNSYEQYF. CDR3 in DNA: TGTGCCAGCAGCTTAGGTATGTCAAACTCCTACGAGCAGTACTTC. The V and J genes are TRBV11-2 and TRBJ2-7; D uncertain. Germline V gives CDR1 SGHAT, CDR2 FQNNGV. The CDR3 spans 15 residues. V was pared by 1 base and J by 0 bases, with 10 bases between.

There are a few counts of this clonotype. The J gene is TRBJ1-2, the V gene TRBV9; 8 bases agree with TRBD1. This CDR3 is built from 15 residues. The V and J ends lost 0 bases and 5 bases, in that order; junction bases with no gene match: 6. Germline values: CDR1 SGDLS, CDR2 YYNGEE. CDR3 coding DNA: TGTGCCAGCAGCGTAGCCTCGGACAGGGCATATGGCTACACCTTC. Translation: CASSVASDRAYGYTF.

The gene calls are TRBV24-1 and TRBJ2-5, with 13 nucleotides matching TRBD2. V shed 4 bases and J 3 bases; nucleotides not matched to a gene: 4. This CDR3 has 16 residues. Germline V gene data show CDR1 as KGHDR and CDR2 as SFDVKD. Here the CDR3 DNA reads TGTGCCACCAGTGACTCGGGACTAGCGGGGAAAGAGACCCAGTACTTC. Its translation: CATSDSGLAGKETQYF.

This clonotype has a handful of counts. The chain has TRBV28 and TRBJ1-1; D not resolved. CDR3 length: 14 amino acids. The germline V gene encodes CDR1 MDHEN and CDR2 SYDVKM. Trimming took off 6 bases at V and 5 bases at J, with 16 bases between the two ends. CDR3 in amino acids: CASRLPGQLTEAFF. CDR3 bases: TGTGCCAGCAGACTGCCGGGCCAGCTTACTGAAGCTTTCTTT.

With respect to this clonotype: At one end the junction does not follow the germline gene, possibly because of a read error. The chain carries TRBV5-1 and TRBJ2-2, with D perhaps TRBD1 or TRBD2 (5 bases each). Germline V gene data show CDR1 as SGHRS and CDR2 as YFSETQ. This CDR3 spans 14 amino acids. CDR3 loop: CASSLGGNAGELFF. Here the CDR3 DNA reads TGCGCCAGCAGCTTGGGGGGGAACGCCGGGGAGCTGTTTTTT.

The rearrangement links TRBV19 to TRBJ2-2; 9 nucleotides agree with TRBD1. This CDR3 has 14 residues. V dropped 6 bases and J dropped 3; count of bases not matched to a gene: 2. CDR1 is LNHDA, CDR2 SQIVND, per germline (reference sequence). The CDR3 DNA reads as TGTGCCAGTAGGAGACAGGGGGACACCGGGGAGCTGTTTTTT. Protein: CASRRQGDTGELFF.

This clonotype was seen ten or more times. V is TRBV5-1 and J is TRBJ2-1; 8 nucleotides agree with TRBD1. Germline V gene lookup returns CDR1 SGHRS and CDR2 YFSETQ. V shed 6 bases and J 4 bases; nucleotides not matched to a gene: 6. The CDR3 covers 14 residues. The CDR3 DNA is TGCGCCAGCACGGGGACAGGACTTTACAATGAGCAGTTCTTC. Its protein is CASTGTGLYNEQFF.

The gene calls are TRBV20-1 and TRBJ1-2; D remains unclear. V lost 3 bases and J lost 3, with 11 bases in between. CDR3 length: 13 amino acids. Germline V gives CDR1 DFQATT, CDR2 SNEGSKA (reference sequence). This CDR3 is CSARGGLDYGYTF. Here the CDR3 DNA reads TGCAGTGCTAGGGGAGGGCTGGACTATGGCTACACCTTC.